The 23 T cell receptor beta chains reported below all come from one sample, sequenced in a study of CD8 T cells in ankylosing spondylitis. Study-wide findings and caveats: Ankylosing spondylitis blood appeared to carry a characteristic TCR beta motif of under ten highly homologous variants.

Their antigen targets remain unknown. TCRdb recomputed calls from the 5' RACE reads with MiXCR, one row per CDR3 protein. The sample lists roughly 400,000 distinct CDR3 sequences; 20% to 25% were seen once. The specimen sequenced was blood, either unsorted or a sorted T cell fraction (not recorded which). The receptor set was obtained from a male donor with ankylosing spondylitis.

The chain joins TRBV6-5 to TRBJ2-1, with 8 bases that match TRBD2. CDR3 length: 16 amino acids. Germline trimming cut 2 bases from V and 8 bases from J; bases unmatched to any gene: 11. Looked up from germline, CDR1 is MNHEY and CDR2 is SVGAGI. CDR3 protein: CASSYSTLGRAYEQFF. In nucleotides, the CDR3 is TGTGCCAGCAGTTACAGCACTCTCGGGAGGGCGTATGAGCAGTTCTTC.

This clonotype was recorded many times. Written as DNA, the CDR3 is TGTGCCATCAGACCTAGAGCGGGATATGACGAGCAGTACTTC. This translates into CAIRPRAGYDEQYF. The chain recombines TRBV10-3 with TRBJ2-7, with 7 bases that match TRBD2. The CDR3 spans 14 residues. The V and J ends lost 6 bases and 5 bases, in that order; junction bases with no gene match: 10. CDR1 ENHRY and CDR2 SYGVKD come from the germline V gene.

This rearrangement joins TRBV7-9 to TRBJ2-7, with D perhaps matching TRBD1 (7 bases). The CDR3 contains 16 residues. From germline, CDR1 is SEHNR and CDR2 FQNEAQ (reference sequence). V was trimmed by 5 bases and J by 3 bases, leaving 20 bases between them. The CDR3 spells CASSPTRGRGGYEQYF. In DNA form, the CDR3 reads TGTGCCAGCAGCCCTACGAGGGGGCGGGGAGGCTACGAGCAGTACTTC.

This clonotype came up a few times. CDR3 residues: CASSEVGRGARNEQFF. The CDR3 DNA reads as TGTGCCAGCAGTGAAGTAGGCAGGGGGGCGCGCAATGAGCAGTTCTTC. The rearrangement links TRBV6-1 to TRBJ2-1; perhaps TRBD1 as D (7 bases). The germline V gene encodes CDR1 MNHNS and CDR2 SASEGT. The CDR3 runs to 16 residues. V was shortened by 1 base and J by 6 bases, with 16 bases between the two germline ends.

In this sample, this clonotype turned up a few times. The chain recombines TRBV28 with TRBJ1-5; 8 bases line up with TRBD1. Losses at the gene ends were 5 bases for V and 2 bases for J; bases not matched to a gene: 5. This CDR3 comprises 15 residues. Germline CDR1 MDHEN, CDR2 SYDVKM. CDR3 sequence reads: CASSSLTGGNQPQHF. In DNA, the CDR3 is TGTGCCAGCAGTAGCCTGACAGGGGGCAATCAGCCCCAGCATTTT.

The CDR3 spells CSARGVRGWTEAFF. The CDR3 coding sequence is TGCAGTGCTAGAGGGGTCAGGGGCTGGACTGAAGCTTTCTTT. This chain connects TRBV20-1 to TRBJ1-1; a weak D match, TRBD1 (6 bases). Germline V gene lookup returns CDR1 DFQATT and CDR2 SNEGSKA (reference sequence). This CDR3 comprises 14 residues. V lost 1 base to trimming and J lost 5 bases, with 14 bases between them.

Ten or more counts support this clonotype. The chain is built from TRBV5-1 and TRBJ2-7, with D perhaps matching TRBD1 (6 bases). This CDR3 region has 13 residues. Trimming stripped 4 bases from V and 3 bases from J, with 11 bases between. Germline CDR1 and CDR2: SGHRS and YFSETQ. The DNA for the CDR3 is TGCGCCAGCAGCCTTACCAGGGGCTACGAGCAGTACTTC. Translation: CASSLTRGYEQYF.

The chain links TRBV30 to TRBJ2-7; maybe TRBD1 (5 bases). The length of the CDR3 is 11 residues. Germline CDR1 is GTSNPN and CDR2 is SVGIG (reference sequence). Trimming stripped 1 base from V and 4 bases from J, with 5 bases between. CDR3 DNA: TGTGCCTGGAGTGGACAGTACGAGCAGTACTTC. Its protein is CAWSGQYEQYF. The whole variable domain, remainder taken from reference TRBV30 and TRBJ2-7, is SQTIHQWPATLVQPVGSPLSLECTVEGTSNPNLYWYRQAAGRGLQLLFYSVGIGQISSEVPQNLSASRPQDRQFILSSKKLLLSDSGFYLCAWSGQYEQYFGPGTRLTVT.

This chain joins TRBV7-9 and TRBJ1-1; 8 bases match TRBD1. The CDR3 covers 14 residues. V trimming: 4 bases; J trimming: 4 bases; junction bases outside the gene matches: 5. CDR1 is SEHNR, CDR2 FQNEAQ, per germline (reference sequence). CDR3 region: CASSSTGVATEAFF. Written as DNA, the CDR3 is TGTGCCAGCAGCTCGACAGGGGTGGCCACTGAAGCTTTCTTT. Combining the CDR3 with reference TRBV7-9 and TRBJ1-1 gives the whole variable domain DTGVSQNPRHKITKRGQNVTFRCDPISEHNRLYWYRQTLGQGPEFLTYFQNEAQLEKSRLLSDRFSAERPKGSFSTLEIQRTEQGDSAMYLCASSSTGVATEAFFGQGTRLTVV.

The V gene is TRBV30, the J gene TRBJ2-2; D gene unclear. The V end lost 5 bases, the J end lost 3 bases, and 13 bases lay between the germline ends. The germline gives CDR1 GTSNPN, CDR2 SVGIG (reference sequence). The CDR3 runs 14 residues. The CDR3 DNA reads TGTGCCTGGGGGGAACTCCTGTACACCGGGGAGCTGTTTTTT. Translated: CAWGELLYTGELFF.

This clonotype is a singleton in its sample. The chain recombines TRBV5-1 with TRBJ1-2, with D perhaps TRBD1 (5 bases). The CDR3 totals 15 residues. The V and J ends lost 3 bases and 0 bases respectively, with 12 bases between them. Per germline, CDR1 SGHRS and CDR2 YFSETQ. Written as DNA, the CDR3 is TGCGCCAGCAGCTCAGAGCGGGGCTCTAACTATGGCTACACCTTC. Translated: CASSSERGSNYGYTF.

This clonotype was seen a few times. The CDR3 here is CSATSGTSGTDTQYF. CDR3 bases: TGCAGTGCAACTTCCGGGACTAGCGGGACAGATACGCAGTATTTT. The V call is TRBV20-1, the J call TRBJ2-3; 12 bases align to TRBD2. Germline lookup yields CDR1 DFQATT and CDR2 SNEGSKA (reference sequence). V shed 6 bases, J shed 3 bases, and the junction held 7 bases outside the gene matches. The CDR3 sequence is 15 residues long.

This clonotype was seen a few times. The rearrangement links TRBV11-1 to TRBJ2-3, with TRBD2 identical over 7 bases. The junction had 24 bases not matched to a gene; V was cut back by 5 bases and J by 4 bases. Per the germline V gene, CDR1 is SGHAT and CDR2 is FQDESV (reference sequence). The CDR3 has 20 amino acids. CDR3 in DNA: TGTGCCAGCAGCGTATACACCTCCCCCTCCGGGAGCGGGAACGCAGATACGCAGTATTTT. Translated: CASSVYTSPSGSGNADTQYF.

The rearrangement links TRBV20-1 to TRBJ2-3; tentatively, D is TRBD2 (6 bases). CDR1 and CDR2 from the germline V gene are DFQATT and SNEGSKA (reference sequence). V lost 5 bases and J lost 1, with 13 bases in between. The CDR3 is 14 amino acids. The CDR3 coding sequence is TGCAGTGCTCCCAAGGAGGGTGGCACAGATACGCAGTATTTT. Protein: CSAPKEGGTDTQYF.

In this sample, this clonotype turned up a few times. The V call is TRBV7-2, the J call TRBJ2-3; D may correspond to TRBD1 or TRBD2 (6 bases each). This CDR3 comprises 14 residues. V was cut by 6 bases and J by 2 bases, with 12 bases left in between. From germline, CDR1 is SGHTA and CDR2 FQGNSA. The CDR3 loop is CASRRGHTTDTQYF. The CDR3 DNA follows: TGTGCCAGCAGGCGGGGACATACCACAGATACGCAGTATTTT.

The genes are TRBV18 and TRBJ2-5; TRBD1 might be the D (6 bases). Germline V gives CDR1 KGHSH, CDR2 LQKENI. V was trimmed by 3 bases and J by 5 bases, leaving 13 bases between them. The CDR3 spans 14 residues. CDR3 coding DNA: TGTGCCAGCTCACCTCCACAGGGCCAGGAGACCCAGTACTTC. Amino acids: CASSPPQGQETQYF.

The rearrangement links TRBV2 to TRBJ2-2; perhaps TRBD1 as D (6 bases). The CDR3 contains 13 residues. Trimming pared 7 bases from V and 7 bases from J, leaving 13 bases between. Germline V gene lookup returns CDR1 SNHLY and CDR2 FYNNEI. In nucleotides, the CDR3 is TGTGCCAGCAATCTGGGGGCAGGCGGGGAGCTGTTTTTT. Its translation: CASNLGAGGELFF.

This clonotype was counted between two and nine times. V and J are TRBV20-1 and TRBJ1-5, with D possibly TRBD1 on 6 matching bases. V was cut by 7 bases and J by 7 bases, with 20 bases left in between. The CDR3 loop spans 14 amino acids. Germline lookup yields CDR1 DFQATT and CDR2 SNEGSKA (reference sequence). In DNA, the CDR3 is TGCAGTGGCCTGACCGACAGGTCAGGACAGCCCCAGCATTTT. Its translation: CSGLTDRSGQPQHF.

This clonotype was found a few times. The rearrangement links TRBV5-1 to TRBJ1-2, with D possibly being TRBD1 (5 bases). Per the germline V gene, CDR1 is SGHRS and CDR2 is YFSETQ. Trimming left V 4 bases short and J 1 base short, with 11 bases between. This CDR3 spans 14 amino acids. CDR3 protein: CASSPQGDNYGYTF. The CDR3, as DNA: TGCGCCAGCAGCCCGCAGGGCGATAACTATGGCTACACCTTC.

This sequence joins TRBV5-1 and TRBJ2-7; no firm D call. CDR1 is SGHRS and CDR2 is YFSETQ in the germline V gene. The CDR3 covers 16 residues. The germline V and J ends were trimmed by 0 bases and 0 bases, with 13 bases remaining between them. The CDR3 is CASSLEPGRSSYEQYF. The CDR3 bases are TGCGCCAGCAGCTTGGAGCCGGGTAGGAGCTCCTACGAGCAGTACTTC. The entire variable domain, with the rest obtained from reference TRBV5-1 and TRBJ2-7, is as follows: KAGVTQTPRYLIKTRGQQVTLSCSPISGHRSVSWYQQTPGQGLQFLFEYFSETQRNKGNFPGRFSGRQFSNSRSEMNVSTLELGDSALYLCASSLEPGRSSYEQYFGPGTRLTVT.

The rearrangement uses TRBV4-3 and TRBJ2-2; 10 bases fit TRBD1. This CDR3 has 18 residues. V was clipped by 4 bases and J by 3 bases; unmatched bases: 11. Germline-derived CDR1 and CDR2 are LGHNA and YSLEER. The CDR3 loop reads CASSPPGQGSFYTGELFF. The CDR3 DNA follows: TGCGCCAGCAGCCCCCCGGGACAGGGGTCGTTTTACACCGGGGAGCTGTTTTTT.

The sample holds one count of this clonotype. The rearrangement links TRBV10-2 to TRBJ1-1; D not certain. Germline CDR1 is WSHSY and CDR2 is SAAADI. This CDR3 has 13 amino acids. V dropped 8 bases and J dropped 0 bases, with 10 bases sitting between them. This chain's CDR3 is CASAGRLNTEAFF. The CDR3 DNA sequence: TGCGCCAGCGCCGGACGGCTGAACACTGAAGCTTTCTTT.

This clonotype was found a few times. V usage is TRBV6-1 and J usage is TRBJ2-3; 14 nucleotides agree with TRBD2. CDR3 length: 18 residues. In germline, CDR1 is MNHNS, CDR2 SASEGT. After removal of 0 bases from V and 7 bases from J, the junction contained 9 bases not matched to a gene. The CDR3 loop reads CASSEAPGLAGEEYTQYF. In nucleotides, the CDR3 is TGTGCCAGCAGTGAAGCGCCGGGACTAGCGGGAGAAGAGTATACGCAGTATTTT.